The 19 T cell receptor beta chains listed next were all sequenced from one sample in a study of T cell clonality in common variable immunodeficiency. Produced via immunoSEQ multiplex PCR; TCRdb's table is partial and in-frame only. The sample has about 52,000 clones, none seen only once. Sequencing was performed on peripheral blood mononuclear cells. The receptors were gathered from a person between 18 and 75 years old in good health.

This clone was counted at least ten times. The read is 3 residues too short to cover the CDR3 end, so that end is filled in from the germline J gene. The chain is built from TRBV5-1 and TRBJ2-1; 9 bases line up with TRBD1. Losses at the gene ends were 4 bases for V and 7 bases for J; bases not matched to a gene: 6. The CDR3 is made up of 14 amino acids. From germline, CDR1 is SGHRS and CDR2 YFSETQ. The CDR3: CASSRTGQGNEQFF. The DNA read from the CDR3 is TGCGCCAGCAGCCGCACTGGACAGGGGAATGAG.

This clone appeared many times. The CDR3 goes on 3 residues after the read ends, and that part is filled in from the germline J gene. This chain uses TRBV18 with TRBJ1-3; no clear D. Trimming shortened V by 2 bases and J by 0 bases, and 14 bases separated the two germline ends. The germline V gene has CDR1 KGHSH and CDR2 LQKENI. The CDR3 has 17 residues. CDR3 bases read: TGTGCCAGCTCACCATGGGCCCTCGGAAGCTCTGGAAACACC. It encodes CASSPWALGSSGNT. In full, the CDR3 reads CASSPWALGSSGNTIYF.

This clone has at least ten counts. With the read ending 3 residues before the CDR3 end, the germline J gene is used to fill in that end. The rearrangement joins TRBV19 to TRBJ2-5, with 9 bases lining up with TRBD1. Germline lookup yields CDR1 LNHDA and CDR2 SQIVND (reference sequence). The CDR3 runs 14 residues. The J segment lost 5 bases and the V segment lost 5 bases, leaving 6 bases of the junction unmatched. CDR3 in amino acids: CASSVTGGRETQYF. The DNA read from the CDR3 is TGTGCCAGTAGTGTCACAGGGGGCCGGGAGACC.

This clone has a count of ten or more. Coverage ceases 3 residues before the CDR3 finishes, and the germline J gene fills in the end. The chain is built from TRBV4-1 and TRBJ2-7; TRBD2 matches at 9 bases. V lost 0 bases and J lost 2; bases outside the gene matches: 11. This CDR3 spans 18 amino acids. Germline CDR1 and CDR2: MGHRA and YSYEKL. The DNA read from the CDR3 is TGCGCCAGCAGCCAAGATTCAGTAGAACTAGCGGGTACCTACGAG. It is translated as CASSQDSVELAGTYE. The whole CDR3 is CASSQDSVELAGTYEQYF.

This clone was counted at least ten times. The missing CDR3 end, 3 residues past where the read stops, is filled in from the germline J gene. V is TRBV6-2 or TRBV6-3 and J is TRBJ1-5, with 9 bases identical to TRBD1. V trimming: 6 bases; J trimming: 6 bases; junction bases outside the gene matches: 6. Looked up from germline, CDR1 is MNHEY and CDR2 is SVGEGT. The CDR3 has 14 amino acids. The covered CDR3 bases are TGTGCCAGCAGGGCAGGACAGGGGATTCAGCCC. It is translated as CASRAGQGIQP. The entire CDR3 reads CASRAGQGIQPQHF.

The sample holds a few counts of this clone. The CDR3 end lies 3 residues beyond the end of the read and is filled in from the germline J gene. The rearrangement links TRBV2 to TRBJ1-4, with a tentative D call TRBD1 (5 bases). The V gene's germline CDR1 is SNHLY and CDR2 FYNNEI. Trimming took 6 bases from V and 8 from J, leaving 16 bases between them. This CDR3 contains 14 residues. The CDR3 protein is CASRRGEVREKLFF. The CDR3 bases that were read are TGTGCCAGCAGGAGGGGAGAGGTCCGCGAAAAA.

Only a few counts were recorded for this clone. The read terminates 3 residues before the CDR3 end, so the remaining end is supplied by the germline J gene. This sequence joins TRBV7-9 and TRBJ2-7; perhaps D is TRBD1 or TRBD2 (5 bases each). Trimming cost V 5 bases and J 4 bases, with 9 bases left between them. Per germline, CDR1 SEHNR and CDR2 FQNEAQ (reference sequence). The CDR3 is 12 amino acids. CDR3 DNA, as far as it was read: TGTGCCAGCAGCCGAGGGGTTTACGAG. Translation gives CASSRGVYE. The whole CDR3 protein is CASSRGVYEQYF.

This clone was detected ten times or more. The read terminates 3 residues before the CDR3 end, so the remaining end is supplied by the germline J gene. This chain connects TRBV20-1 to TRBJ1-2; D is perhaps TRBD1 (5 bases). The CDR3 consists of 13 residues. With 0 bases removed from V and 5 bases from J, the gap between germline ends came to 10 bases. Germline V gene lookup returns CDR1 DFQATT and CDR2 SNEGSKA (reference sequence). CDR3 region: CSARDPGGYGYTF. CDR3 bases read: TGCAGTGCTAGAGATCCTGGGGGGTATGGC.

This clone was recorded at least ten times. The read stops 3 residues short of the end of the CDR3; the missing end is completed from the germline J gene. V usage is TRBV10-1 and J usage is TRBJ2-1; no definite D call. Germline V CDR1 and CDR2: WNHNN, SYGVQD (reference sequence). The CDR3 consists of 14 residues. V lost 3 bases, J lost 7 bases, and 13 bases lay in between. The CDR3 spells CASSDGPQVNEQFF. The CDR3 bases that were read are TGCGCCAGCAGTGATGGGCCTCAGGTTAATGAG.

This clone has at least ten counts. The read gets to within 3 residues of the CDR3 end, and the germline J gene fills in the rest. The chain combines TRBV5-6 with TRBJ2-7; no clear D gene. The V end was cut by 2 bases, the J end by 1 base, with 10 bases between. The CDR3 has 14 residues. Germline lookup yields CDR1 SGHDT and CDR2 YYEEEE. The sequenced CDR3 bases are TGTGCCAGCAGCTTACCAGGTGGATCCTACGAG. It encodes CASSLPGGSYE. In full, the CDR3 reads CASSLPGGSYEQYF.

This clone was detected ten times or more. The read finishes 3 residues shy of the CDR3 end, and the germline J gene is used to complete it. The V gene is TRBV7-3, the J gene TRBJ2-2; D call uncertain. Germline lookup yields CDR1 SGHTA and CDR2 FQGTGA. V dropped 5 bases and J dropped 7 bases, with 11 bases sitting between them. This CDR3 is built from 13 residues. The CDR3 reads CASSPTIIGELFF. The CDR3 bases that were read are TGTGCCAGCAGCCCCACTATTATCGGGGAG.

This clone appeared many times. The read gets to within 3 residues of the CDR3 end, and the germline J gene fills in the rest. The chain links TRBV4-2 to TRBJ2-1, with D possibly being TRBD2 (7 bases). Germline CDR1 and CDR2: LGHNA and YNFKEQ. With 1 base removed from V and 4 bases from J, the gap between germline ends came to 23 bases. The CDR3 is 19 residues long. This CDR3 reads CASSQGPSGPSGVYNEQFF. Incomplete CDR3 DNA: TGTGCCAGCAGCCAAGGACCTAGCGGACCCTCAGGGGTATACAATGAG.

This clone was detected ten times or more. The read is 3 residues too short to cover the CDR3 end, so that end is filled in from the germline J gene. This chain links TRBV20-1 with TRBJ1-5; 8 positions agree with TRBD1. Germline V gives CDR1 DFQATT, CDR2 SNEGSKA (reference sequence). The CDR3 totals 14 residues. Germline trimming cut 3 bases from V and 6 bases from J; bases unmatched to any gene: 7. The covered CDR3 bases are TGCAGTGCTAGTAAGGCAGGGGGCGGTCAGCCC. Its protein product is CSASKAGGGQP. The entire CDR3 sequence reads CSASKAGGGQPQHF.

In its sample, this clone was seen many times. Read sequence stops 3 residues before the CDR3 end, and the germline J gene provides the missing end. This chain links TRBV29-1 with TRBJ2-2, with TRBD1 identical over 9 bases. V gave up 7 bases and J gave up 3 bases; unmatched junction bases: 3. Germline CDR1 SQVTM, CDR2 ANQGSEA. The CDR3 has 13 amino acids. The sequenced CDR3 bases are TGCAGCGCCTGGGACAGGGACACCGGGGAG. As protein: CSAWDRDTGE. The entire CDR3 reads CSAWDRDTGELFF.

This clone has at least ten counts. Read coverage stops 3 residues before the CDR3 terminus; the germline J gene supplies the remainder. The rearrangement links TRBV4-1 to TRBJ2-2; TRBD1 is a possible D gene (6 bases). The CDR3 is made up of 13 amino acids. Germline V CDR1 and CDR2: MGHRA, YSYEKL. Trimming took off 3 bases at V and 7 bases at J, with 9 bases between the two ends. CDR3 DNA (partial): TGCGCCAGCAGCCAGAGGGACAACGGGGAG. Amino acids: CASSQRDNGE. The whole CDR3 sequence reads CASSQRDNGELFF.

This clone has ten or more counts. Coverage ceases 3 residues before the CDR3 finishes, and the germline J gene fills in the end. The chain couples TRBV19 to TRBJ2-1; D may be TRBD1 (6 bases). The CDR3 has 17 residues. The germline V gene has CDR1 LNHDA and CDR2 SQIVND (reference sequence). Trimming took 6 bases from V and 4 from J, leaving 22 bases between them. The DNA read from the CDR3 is TGTGCCAGTAGCAATCTCATACAGGGTCAGCTGTACAATGAG. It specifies CASSNLIQGQLYNE. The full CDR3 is CASSNLIQGQLYNEQFF.

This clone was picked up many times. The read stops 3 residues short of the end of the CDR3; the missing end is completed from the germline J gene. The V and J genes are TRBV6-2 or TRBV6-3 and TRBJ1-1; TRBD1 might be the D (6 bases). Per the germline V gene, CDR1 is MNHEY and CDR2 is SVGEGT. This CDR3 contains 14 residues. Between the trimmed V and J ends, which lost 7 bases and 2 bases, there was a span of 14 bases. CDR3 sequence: CASTLTGVNTEAFF. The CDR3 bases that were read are TGTGCCAGCACCTTGACAGGAGTAAACACTGAA.

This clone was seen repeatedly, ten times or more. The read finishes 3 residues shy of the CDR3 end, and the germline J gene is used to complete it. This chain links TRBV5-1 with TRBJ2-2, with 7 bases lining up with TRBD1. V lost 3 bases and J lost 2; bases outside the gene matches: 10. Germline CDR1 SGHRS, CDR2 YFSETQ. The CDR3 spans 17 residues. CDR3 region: CASSSQVGGGNTGELFF. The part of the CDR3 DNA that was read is TGCGCCAGCAGCTCCCAAGTAGGGGGCGGAAACACCGGGGAG.

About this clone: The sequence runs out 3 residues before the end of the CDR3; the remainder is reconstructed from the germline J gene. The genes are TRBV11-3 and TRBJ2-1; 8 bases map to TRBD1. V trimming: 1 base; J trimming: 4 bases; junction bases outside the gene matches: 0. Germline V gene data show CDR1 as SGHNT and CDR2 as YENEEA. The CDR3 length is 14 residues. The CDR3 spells CASSLGQGYNEQFF. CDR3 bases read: TGTGCCAGCAGCTTAGGACAGGGGTACAATGAG. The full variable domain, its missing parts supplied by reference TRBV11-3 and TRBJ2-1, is EAGVVQSPRYKIIEKKQPVAFWCNPISGHNTLYWYLQNLGQGPELLIRYENEEAVDDSQLPKDRFSAERLKGVDSTLKIQPAELGDSAVYLCASSLGQGYNEQFFGPGTRLTVL.